What follows are 9 T cell receptor beta chains derived from one specimen sequenced in a study of T cells in tumors after PD-1 blockade. Libraries were prepared by immunoSEQ multiplex PCR; TCRdb keeps only in-frame clonotypes and omits some of them. The table lists approximately 15,000 clones, roughly 80% of them singletons. The specimen comprised PBMCs, sampled after anti-PD-1 treatment. The receptors stem from a human donor with basal cell carcinoma.

The chain is built from TRBV30 and TRBJ1-2; 8 bases map to TRBD1. The germline gives CDR1 GTSNPN, CDR2 SVGIG (reference sequence). There are 16 residues in the CDR3. The V segment lost 3 bases and the J segment 5 bases; nucleotides outside the gene matches: 14. CDR3 region: CAWRRSGGGRGYGYTF. The CDR3, as DNA: TGTGCCTGGAGGAGATCAGGGGGCGGGAGGGGTTATGGCTACACCTTC.

CDR3 region: CASSSGKGETQYF. CDR3 DNA sequence: TGTGCCAGCAGTAGCGGGAAGGGAGAGACCCAGTACTTC. The rearrangement links TRBV3-1 (or the pseudogene TRBV3-2) to TRBJ2-5, with TRBD2 matching 8 bases. V trimming: 6 bases; J trimming: 4 bases; junction bases outside the gene matches: 4. The germline V gene encodes CDR1 LGHDT and CDR2 YNNKEL (reference sequence). The CDR3 has 13 residues.

The chain links TRBV18 to TRBJ1-1; D gene uncertain. V lost 4 bases and J lost 6, with 9 bases in between. The CDR3 runs 12 residues. CDR1 KGHSH and CDR2 LQKENI come from the germline V gene. CDR3 DNA sequence: TGTGCCAGCTCACTCCGAGTTCCTGAAGCTTTCTTT. Translated: CASSLRVPEAFF.

This clone was counted only a few times. The chain is built from TRBV19 and TRBJ2-1; 7 bases map to TRBD2. CDR1 and CDR2 from the germline V gene are LNHDA and SQIVND (reference sequence). This CDR3 contains 15 residues. V dropped 3 bases and J dropped 5; count of bases not matched to a gene: 7. CDR3 nucleotides: TGTGCCAGTAGTATTGGGGCTAGCGGCAACAATGAGCAGTTCTTC. It translates to CASSIGASGNNEQFF.

The chain combines TRBV2 with TRBJ1-1; D may be TRBD1 (5 bases). CDR3 length: 15 amino acids. Germline CDR1 is SNHLY and CDR2 is FYNNEI. Trimming stripped 6 bases from V and 0 bases from J, with 14 bases between. In nucleotides, the CDR3 is TGTGCCAGCAGGGCCCTGGGGGGGATGAACACTGAAGCTTTCTTT. It yields the protein CASRALGGMNTEAFF.

The CDR3 DNA follows: TGTGCCAGAAGCACGAGGACAGGGGGTGCTGGCTACACCTTC. This translates into CARSTRTGGAGYTF. The chain links TRBV5-3 to TRBJ1-2, with TRBD1 matching 10 bases. TRBV5-3 qualifies as an ORF whose function is uncertain. The J segment lost 7 bases and the V segment lost 4 bases, leaving 7 bases of the junction unmatched. The CDR3 has 14 amino acids.

J is TRBJ2-1 and V is TRBV25-1; either TRBD1 or TRBD2 may fit D (5 bases each). The ends were cut back, 1 base at V and 8 bases at J, with 12 bases in the middle. CDR1 MGHDK and CDR2 SYGVNS come from the germline V gene. The CDR3 sequence is 14 residues long. The CDR3 DNA is TGTGCCAGCAGTGAATGGGATTGGGGGTATGAGCAGTTCTTC. This encodes CASSEWDWGYEQFF.

The genes are TRBV3-1 (or the pseudogene TRBV3-2) and TRBJ1-1; D not certain. CDR1 and CDR2 from the germline V gene are LGHDT and YNNKEL (reference sequence). There are 15 residues in the CDR3. Trimming cost V 3 bases and J 1 base, with 12 bases left between them. This chain's CDR3 is CASSQGLLPNTEAFF. The CDR3 bases are TGTGCCAGCAGCCAGGGGTTACTACCGAACACTGAAGCTTTCTTT.

The chain combines TRBV19 with TRBJ2-7; 10 positions match TRBD1. There are 14 residues in the CDR3. The V and J ends lost 7 bases and 4 bases, in that order; junction bases with no gene match: 7. Per germline, CDR1 LNHDA and CDR2 SQIVND (reference sequence). The CDR3 protein is CASNPGQGRYEQYF. The CDR3, as DNA: TGTGCCAGTAATCCGGGACAGGGGAGGTACGAGCAGTACTTC. Using reference TRBV19 and TRBJ2-7 for the parts outside the CDR3, the full variable domain is DGGITQSPKYLFRKEGQNVTLSCEQNLNHDAMYWYRQDPGQGLRLIYYSQIVNDFQKGDIAEGYSVSREKKESFPLTVTSAQKNPTAFYLCASNPGQGRYEQYFGPGTRLTVT.